Following are 26 T cell receptor beta chains from one sample sequenced in a study of HIV-infected patients and healthy controls (dated by TCRdb to the mid-2010s). Whole blood was used without fractionating the cells, so the repertoire represented all peripheral T cells without sorting. Libraries were made using 5' RACE. Sequencing was carried out with an Illumina MiSeq. Using SuperScript III with primers targeting the alpha and beta constant regions, approximately 500 ng of RNA was reverse transcribed. Separate libraries for the alpha and beta chains were generated through chain-specific third strand synthesis that incorporated multiplexing indices. TCRdb reprocessing: public reads trimmed at Q25 with fastp, clones called with MiXCR, in-frame beta chains kept. Rows matching on CDR3 protein sequence are summarized as one entry with the most common DNA and genes. Present in this sample are about 24,000 distinct CDR3 sequences, 8.5% of which were seen just once. The ten biggest clones cover 3% to 4.5% of the sample.

The sample taken for sequencing was blood. These receptors all come from an adult in good health.

At least ten counts were recorded for this clonotype. The J gene is TRBJ1-5, the V gene TRBV5-5; D is uncertain. Trimming took 3 bases from V and 0 from J, leaving 7 bases between them. Germline-derived CDR1 and CDR2 are SGHKS and YYEKEE (reference sequence). The CDR3 runs 14 residues. CDR3 nucleotides: TGTGCCAGCAGCTACGGTAATAGCAATCAGCCCCAGCATTTT. Translation: CASSYGNSNQPQHF. Full variable domain (rest looked up from reference TRBV5-5 and TRBJ1-5): DAGVTQSPTHLIKTRGQQVTLRCSPISGHKSVSWYQQVLGQGPQFIFQYYEKEERGRGNFPDRFSARQFPNYSSELNVNALLLGDSALYLCASSYGNSNQPQHFGDGTRLSIL.

In its sample, this clonotype was seen many times. The rearrangement links TRBV13 to TRBJ1-5, with no clear D. Trimming pared 4 bases from V and 3 bases from J, leaving 7 bases between. This CDR3 is built from 13 residues. CDR1 PRHDT and CDR2 FYEKMQ come from the germline V gene (reference sequence). The CDR3 loop reads CASSSGFNQPQHF. The CDR3 nucleotides are TGTGCCAGCAGCTCTGGTTTCAATCAGCCCCAGCATTTT.

This clonotype was picked up many times. The rearrangement joins TRBV7-2 to TRBJ1-5; D possibly corresponds to TRBD1 (5 bases). This CDR3 comprises 16 residues. Trimming shortened V by 4 bases and J by 2 bases, and 15 bases separated the two germline ends. Germline-derived CDR1 and CDR2 are SGHTA and FQGNSA. This CDR3 reads CASSSGPGKGNQPQHF. CDR3 bases: TGTGCCAGCAGCTCGGGTCCAGGGAAGGGCAATCAGCCCCAGCATTTT. Using reference TRBV7-2 and TRBJ1-5 for the parts outside the CDR3, the full variable domain is GAGVSQSPSNKVTEKGKDVELRCDPISGHTALYWYRQSLGQGLEFLIYFQGNSAPDKSGLPSDRFSAERTGGSVSTLTIQRTQQEDSAVYLCASSSGPGKGNQPQHFGDGTRLSIL.

This clonotype has only a few counts. CDR3 in amino acids: CASSKTSGGISDTQYF. CDR3 nucleotides: TGTGCCAGCAGCAAGACTAGCGGGGGAATTTCAGATACGCAGTATTTT. The V call is TRBV11-2, the J call TRBJ2-3; 12 bases are shared with TRBD2. Unmatched junction bases numbered 7, after V lost 5 bases and J lost 4 bases. The CDR3 extends over 16 amino acids. The germline gives CDR1 SGHAT, CDR2 FQNNGV.

This clonotype was seen ten or more times. The rearrangement joins TRBV7-2 to TRBJ2-3, with D possibly being TRBD1 or TRBD2 (6 bases each). Germline CDR1 is SGHTA and CDR2 is FQGNSA. The V and J ends lost 2 bases and 8 bases respectively, with 14 bases between them. CDR3 length: 14 residues. The CDR3 is CASSLTGAQTTQYF. Written as DNA, the CDR3 is TGTGCCAGCAGCTTAACGGGGGCGCAGACTACGCAGTATTTT.

This clonotype was recorded many times. The rearrangement joins TRBV5-8 to TRBJ1-2; no clear D gene. The CDR3 is made up of 14 amino acids. V lost 7 bases and J 5 bases, leaving 18 bases between the germline ends. Germline V CDR1 and CDR2: SGHTS, YDEGEE. The CDR3 reads CASLEVGSTYGYTF. In nucleotides, the CDR3 is TGTGCCAGCCTGGAGGTGGGCAGTACATATGGCTACACCTTC.

This clonotype qualifies as medium-sized. The rearrangement uses TRBV5-1 and TRBJ1-1; D unresolved. The germline V gene encodes CDR1 SGHRS and CDR2 YFSETQ. This CDR3 is built from 15 residues. V was clipped by 0 bases and J by 2 bases, with 11 bases between them. The CDR3 loop is CASSLEGRRNTEAFF. The CDR3 DNA reads TGCGCCAGCAGCTTGGAAGGTAGGAGAAACACTGAAGCTTTCTTT. Drawing the rest from reference TRBV5-1 and TRBJ1-1, the complete variable domain is KAGVTQTPRYLIKTRGQQVTLSCSPISGHRSVSWYQQTPGQGLQFLFEYFSETQRNKGNFPGRFSGRQFSNSRSEMNVSTLELGDSALYLCASSLEGRRNTEAFFGQGTRLTVV.

This clonotype was found many times. The chain is built from TRBV6-1 and TRBJ1-4; 12 bases align to TRBD1. Germline CDR1 reads MNHNS; CDR2 reads SASEGT. This CDR3 has 19 residues. The J segment lost 2 bases and the V segment lost 6 bases, leaving 13 bases of the junction unmatched. This CDR3 is CASSKTRDRGLRTNEKLFF. Here the CDR3 DNA reads TGTGCCAGCAGCAAAACCCGGGACAGGGGGCTGCGGACTAATGAAAAACTGTTTTTT.

This clonotype is categorized as medium-sized. This rearrangement joins TRBV12-3 or TRBV12-4 to TRBJ2-3, with D possibly being TRBD1 or TRBD2 (5 bases each). V lost 6 bases to trimming and J lost 4 bases, with 17 bases between them. This CDR3 contains 15 residues. The CDR3 is CASSSGQGDADTQYF. Written as DNA, the CDR3 is TGTGCCAGCAGCTCGGGGCAGGGAGATGCAGATACGCAGTATTTT.

V gene TRBV19 combines with J gene TRBJ1-2; 8 bases are shared with TRBD1. The V gene's germline CDR1 is LNHDA and CDR2 SQIVND (reference sequence). This CDR3 contains 13 residues. With 5 bases clipped from V and 8 bases from J, the junction kept 7 bases outside the gene matches. CDR3 bases: TGTGCCAGTAGTCCGACAGGGGTCAACGGCTACACCTTC. It translates to CASSPTGVNGYTF.

The chain combines TRBV6-4 with TRBJ1-2; D gene uncertain. V was shortened by 1 base and J by 4 bases, with 7 bases between the two germline ends. CDR1 is MRHNA and CDR2 is SNTAGT in the germline V gene. This CDR3 has 13 amino acids. Here the CDR3 DNA reads TGTGCCAGCAGTGACTGGCCGCCCTATGGCTACACCTTC. It translates to CASSDWPPYGYTF.

Ten or more counts support this clonotype. The chain uses TRBV6-2 or TRBV6-3 and TRBJ2-7, with D unresolved. The V end was cut by 2 bases, the J end by 1 base, with 12 bases between. The germline gives CDR1 MNHEY, CDR2 SVGEGT. The CDR3 covers 15 residues. The CDR3 nucleotides are TGTGCCAGCAGTTACGGTCCAGGCACTTCCTACGAGCAGTACTTC. Translating it yields CASSYGPGTSYEQYF.

This clonotype was seen at least ten times. V usage is TRBV5-1 and J usage is TRBJ1-6, with TRBD1 identical over 10 bases. This CDR3 region has 16 residues. The J segment lost 8 bases and the V segment lost 4 bases, leaving 9 bases of the junction unmatched. In germline, CDR1 is SGHRS, CDR2 YFSETQ. The CDR3 spells CASSQGQGVEYSPLHF. In DNA form, the CDR3 reads TGCGCCAGCAGCCAAGGACAGGGGGTAGAGTATTCACCCCTCCACTTT.

This clonotype was observed a handful of times. CDR3 loop: CASSSNDRGSPLHF. DNA of the CDR3: TGTGCCAGCAGCTCCAACGACAGAGGTTCACCCCTCCACTTT. The chain has TRBV7-6 and TRBJ1-6; tentatively, D is TRBD1 (5 bases). The V end lost 4 bases, the J end lost 9 bases, and 13 bases lay between the germline ends. The germline V gene encodes CDR1 SGHVS and CDR2 FNYEAQ. The CDR3 loop spans 14 amino acids.

At least ten counts were recorded for this clonotype. This chain links TRBV5-1 with TRBJ2-7, with D possibly called TRBD1 or TRBD2 (5 bases each). Per the germline V gene, CDR1 is SGHRS and CDR2 is YFSETQ. V dropped 4 bases and J dropped 3 bases, with 14 bases sitting between them. CDR3 length: 14 amino acids. This CDR3 is CASSLAGTNYEQYF. The CDR3 DNA follows: TGCGCCAGCAGCCTGGCCGGGACGAACTACGAGCAGTACTTC.

This clonotype was seen repeatedly, ten times or more. V and J are TRBV10-2 and TRBJ2-7; D is unclear. Trimming pared 3 bases from V and 0 bases from J, leaving 9 bases between. The CDR3 consists of 14 residues. The germline V gene encodes CDR1 WSHSY and CDR2 SAAADI. CDR3 coding DNA: TGCGCCAGCAGTGAACAGTCTTCCTCCTACGAGCAGTACTTC. Residues: CASSEQSSSYEQYF.

This clonotype showed up many times. The chain is built from TRBV13 and TRBJ2-5; maybe TRBD1 (7 bases). This CDR3 has 15 residues. With 2 bases removed from V and 2 bases from J, the gap between germline ends came to 12 bases. Germline CDR1 reads PRHDT; CDR2 reads FYEKMQ (reference sequence). The CDR3 sequence is CASSLTQGRQETQYF. The CDR3 DNA follows: TGTGCCAGCAGCTTAACACAGGGGAGGCAAGAGACCCAGTACTTC.

This clonotype was seen many times. The chain joins TRBV27 to TRBJ1-2; perhaps TRBD1 as D (6 bases). Trimming took off 4 bases at V and 2 bases at J, with 11 bases between the two ends. The CDR3 length is 14 residues. In germline, CDR1 is MNHEY, CDR2 SMNVEV (reference sequence). The CDR3: CASSSTGKNYGYTF. CDR3 bases: TGTGCCAGCAGTTCAACAGGGAAAAACTATGGCTACACCTTC.

This clonotype was recorded at least ten times. V is TRBV29-1 and J is TRBJ1-1; D is uncertain. Per the germline V gene, CDR1 is SQVTM and CDR2 is ANQGSEA. Trimming pared 7 bases from V and 0 bases from J, leaving 15 bases between. The length of the CDR3 is 14 residues. CDR3 sequence (DNA): TGCAGCGCCCCGATCGGAGTCATGAACACTGAAGCTTTCTTT. Protein: CSAPIGVMNTEAFF.

The genes are TRBV9 and TRBJ1-1; D gene ambiguous. V lost 0 bases to trimming and J lost 0 bases, with 9 bases between them. Germline values: CDR1 SGDLS, CDR2 YYNGEE. The CDR3 runs 15 residues. In DNA form, the CDR3 reads TGTGCCAGCAGCGTAGTTCTGACACTGAACACTGAAGCTTTCTTT. Its translation: CASSVVLTLNTEAFF.

This clonotype was observed many times. This chain uses TRBV29-1 with TRBJ1-1, with D tentatively TRBD1 (5 bases). Per germline, CDR1 SQVTM and CDR2 ANQGSEA. CDR3 length equals 13 residues. V was trimmed by 6 bases and J by 1 base, leaving 12 bases between them. CDR3 residues: CSVEATENTEAFF. The DNA of the CDR3 is TGCAGCGTAGAGGCGACAGAGAACACTGAAGCTTTCTTT.

In its sample, this clonotype was seen many times. The chain couples TRBV7-9 to TRBJ2-7; TRBD1 matches at 9 bases. CDR3 length: 14 amino acids. V lost 5 bases and J lost 4; bases outside the gene matches: 6. Per germline, CDR1 SEHNR and CDR2 FQNEAQ (reference sequence). In DNA form, the CDR3 reads TGTGCCAGCAGCATTCCGGGACAGGGTTACGAGCAGTACTTC. Translated, it gives CASSIPGQGYEQYF.

There are many counts of this clonotype. The chain combines TRBV5-1 with TRBJ1-5; no clear D. The germline CDR1 and CDR2 sequences are SGHRS and YFSETQ. This CDR3 is 15 amino acids long. The germline V and J ends were trimmed by 0 bases and 5 bases, with 12 bases remaining between them. The CDR3: CASSLDARQDQPQHF. In DNA, the CDR3 is TGCGCCAGCAGCTTGGACGCCAGGCAGGATCAGCCCCAGCATTTT.

This clonotype occurred many times. V usage is TRBV10-3 and J usage is TRBJ1-1; maybe TRBD1 (6 bases). The CDR3 length is 11 residues. Germline lookup yields CDR1 ENHRY and CDR2 SYGVKD. Deletions cut 7 bases from V and 11 bases from J, with 14 bases between. This chain's CDR3 is CAITRGARAFF. CDR3 nucleotides: TGTGCCATCACGAGGGGGGCTCGGGCTTTCTTT.

This clonotype appeared many times. The chain employs TRBV28 and TRBJ2-4; TRBD1 might be the D (7 bases). V was clipped by 6 bases and J by 3 bases, with 18 bases between them. The CDR3 contains 16 residues. The germline V gene has CDR1 MDHEN and CDR2 SYDVKM. The CDR3, as DNA: TGTGCCAGCAGGAACTGGGGCAGGGGGGACAAAAACATTCAGTACTTC. Translating it yields CASRNWGRGDKNIQYF.

This clonotype appeared a few times. The chain links TRBV9 to TRBJ2-1; weak D call: TRBD2 (6 bases). With 4 bases removed from V and 10 bases from J, the gap between germline ends came to 21 bases. Germline V CDR1 and CDR2: SGDLS, YYNGEE. There are 15 residues in the CDR3. The CDR3 reads CASSPEMGGVGEQFF. The CDR3 DNA is TGTGCCAGCAGCCCCGAGATGGGCGGGGTGGGGGAGCAGTTCTTC. The whole variable domain, remainder taken from reference TRBV9 and TRBJ2-1, is DSGVTQTPKHLITATGQRVTLRCSPRSGDLSVYWYQQSLDQGLQFLIQYYNGEERAKGNILERFSAQQFPDLHSELNLSSLELGDSALYFCASSPEMGGVGEQFFGPGTRLTVL.